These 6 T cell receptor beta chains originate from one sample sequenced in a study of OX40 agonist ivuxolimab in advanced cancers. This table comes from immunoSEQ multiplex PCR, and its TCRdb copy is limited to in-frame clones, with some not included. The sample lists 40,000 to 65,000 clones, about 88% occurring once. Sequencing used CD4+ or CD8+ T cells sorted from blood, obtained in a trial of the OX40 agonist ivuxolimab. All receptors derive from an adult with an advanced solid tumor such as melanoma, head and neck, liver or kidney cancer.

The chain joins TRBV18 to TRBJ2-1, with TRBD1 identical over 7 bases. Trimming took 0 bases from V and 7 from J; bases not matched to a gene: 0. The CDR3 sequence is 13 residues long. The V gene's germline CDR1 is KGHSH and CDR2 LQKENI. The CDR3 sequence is CASSPPDRNEQFF. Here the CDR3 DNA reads TGTGCCAGCTCACCACCGGACAGGAATGAGCAGTTCTTC.

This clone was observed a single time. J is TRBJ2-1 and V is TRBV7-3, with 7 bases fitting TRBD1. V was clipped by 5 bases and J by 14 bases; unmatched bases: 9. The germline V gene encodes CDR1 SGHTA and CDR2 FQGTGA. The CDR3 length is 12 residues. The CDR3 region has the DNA TGTGCCAGCAGCGCCACAGGGGCTGTGGAGTTCTTC. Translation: CASSATGAVEFF. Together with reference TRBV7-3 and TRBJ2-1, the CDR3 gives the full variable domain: GAGVSQTPSNKVTEKGKYVELRCDPISGHTALYWYRQSLGQGPEFLIYFQGTGAADDSGLPNDRFFAVRPEGSVSTLKIQRTERGDSAVYLCASSATGAVEFFGPGTRLTVL.

In nucleotides, the CDR3 is TGTGCCAGCAGTTTATCCTACCCAGCTATGGATGGCTACACCTTC. Translation gives CASSLSYPAMDGYTF. This sequence joins TRBV28 and TRBJ1-2, with no clear D. Germline values: CDR1 MDHEN, CDR2 SYDVKM. V was pared by 1 base and J by 6 bases, with 15 bases between. CDR3 length: 15 residues.

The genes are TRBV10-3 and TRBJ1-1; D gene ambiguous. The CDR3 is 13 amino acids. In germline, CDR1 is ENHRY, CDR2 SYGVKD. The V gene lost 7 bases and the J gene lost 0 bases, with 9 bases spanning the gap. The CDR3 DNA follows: TGTGCCATCACGGCCAACATGAACACTGAAGCTTTCTTT. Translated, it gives CAITANMNTEAFF.

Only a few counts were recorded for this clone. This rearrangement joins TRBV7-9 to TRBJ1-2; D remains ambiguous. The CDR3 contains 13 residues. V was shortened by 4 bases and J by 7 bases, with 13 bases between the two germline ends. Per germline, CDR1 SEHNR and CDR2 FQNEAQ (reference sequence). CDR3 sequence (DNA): TGTGCCAGCAGCTCAGTGGGGATATCTGGCTACACCTTC. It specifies CASSSVGISGYTF.

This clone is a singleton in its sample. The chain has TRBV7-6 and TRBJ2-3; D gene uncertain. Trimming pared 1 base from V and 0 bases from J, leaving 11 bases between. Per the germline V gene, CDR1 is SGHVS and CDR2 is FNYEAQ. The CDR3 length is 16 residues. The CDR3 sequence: CASSLVLGRSTDTQYF. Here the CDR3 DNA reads TGTGCCAGCAGCTTAGTACTGGGAAGGAGCACAGATACGCAGTATTTT.